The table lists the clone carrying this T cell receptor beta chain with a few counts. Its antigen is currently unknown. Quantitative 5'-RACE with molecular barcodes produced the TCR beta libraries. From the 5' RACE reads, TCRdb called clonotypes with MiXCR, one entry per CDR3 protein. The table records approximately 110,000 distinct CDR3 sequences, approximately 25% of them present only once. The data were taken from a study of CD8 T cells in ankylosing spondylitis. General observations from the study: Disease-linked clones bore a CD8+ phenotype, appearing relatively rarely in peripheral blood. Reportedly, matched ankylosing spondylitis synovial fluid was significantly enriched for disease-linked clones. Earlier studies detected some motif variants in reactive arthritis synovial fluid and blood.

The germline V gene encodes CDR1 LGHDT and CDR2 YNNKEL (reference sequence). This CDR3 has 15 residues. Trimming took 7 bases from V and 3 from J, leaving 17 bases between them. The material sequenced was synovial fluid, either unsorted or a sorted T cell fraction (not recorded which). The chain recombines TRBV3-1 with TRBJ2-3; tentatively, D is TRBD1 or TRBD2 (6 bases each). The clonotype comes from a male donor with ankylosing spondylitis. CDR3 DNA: TGTGCCAGCAACAAAAGGGGGGCCGGAACAGATACGCAGTATTTT. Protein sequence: CASNKRGAGTDTQYF.